This T cell receptor beta chain was obtained from a study of blood T cell repertoires in COVID-19. The authors' processing: Quantification of nucleated cells was approximated via reference gene primer amplification. Sequencing used immunoSEQ multiplex PCR; TCRdb keeps in-frame clones, though not all of them. That table furnishes V, J and clone size, whereas the DNA furnished D and trimming. The sample lists roughly 250,000 clones, around nine tenths occurring once. Germline CDR1 and CDR2: SGHTA and FQGNSA. This CDR3 has 16 residues. With 0 bases clipped from V and 0 bases from J, the junction kept 2 bases outside the gene matches. This clone was recorded only once.

V usage is TRBV7-2 and J usage is TRBJ2-3; 8 bases match TRBD2. The TCR sequence derives from a woman aged 40 to 55 who had been exposed to COVID-19. Sequencing input: PBMCs or T cells enriched from blood (not recorded which). This CDR3 is CASSLAGRASTDTQYF. For the CDR3, the DNA is TGTGCCAGCAGCTTAGCCGGGAGGGCAAGCACAGATACGCAGTATTTT.